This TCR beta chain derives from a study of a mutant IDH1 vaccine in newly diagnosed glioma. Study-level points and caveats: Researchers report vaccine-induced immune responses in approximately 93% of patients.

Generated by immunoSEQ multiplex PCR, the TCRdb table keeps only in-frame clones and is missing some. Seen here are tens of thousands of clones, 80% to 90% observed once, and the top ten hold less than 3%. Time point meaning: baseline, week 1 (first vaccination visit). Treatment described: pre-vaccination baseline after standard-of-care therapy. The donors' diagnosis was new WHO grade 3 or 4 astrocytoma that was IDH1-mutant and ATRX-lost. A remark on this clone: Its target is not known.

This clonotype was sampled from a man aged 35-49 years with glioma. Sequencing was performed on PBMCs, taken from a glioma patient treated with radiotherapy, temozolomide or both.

The CDR3 region is CASSSQGETQYF. Here the CDR3 DNA reads TGCGCCAGCAGCTCGCAGGGTGAGACCCAGTACTTC. V and J are TRBV5-1 and TRBJ2-5; maybe TRBD1 (5 bases). Between the trimmed V and J ends, which lost 3 bases and 5 bases, there was a span of 8 bases. CDR3 length equals 12 residues. Per germline, CDR1 SGHRS and CDR2 YFSETQ.